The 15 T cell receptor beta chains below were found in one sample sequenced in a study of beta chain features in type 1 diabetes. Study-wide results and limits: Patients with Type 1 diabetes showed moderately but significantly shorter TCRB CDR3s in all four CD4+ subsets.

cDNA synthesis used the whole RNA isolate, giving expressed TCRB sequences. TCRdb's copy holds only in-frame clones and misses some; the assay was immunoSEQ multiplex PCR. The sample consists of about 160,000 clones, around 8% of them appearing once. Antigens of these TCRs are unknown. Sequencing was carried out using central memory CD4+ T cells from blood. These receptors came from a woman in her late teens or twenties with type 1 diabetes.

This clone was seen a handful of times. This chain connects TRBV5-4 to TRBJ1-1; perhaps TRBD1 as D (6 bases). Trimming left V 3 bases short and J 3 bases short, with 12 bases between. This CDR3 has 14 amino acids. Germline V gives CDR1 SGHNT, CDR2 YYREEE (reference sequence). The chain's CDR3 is CASSSTGLDTEAFF. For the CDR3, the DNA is TGTGCCAGCAGCTCCACAGGGTTGGACACTGAAGCTTTCTTT.

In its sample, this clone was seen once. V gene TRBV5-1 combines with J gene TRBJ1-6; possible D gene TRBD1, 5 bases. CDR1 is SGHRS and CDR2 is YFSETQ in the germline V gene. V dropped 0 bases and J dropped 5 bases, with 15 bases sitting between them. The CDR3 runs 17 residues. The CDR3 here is CASSLADSSDHNSPLHF. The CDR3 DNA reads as TGCGCCAGCAGCTTGGCAGACAGTAGTGATCATAATTCACCCCTCCACTTT.

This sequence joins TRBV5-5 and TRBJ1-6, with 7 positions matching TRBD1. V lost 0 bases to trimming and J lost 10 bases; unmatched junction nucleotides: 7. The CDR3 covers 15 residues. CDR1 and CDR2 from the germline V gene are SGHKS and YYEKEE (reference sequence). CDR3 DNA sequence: TGTGCCAGCAGCTTGGAGGAGGGGGCGAGGTCACCCCTCCACTTT. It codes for CASSLEEGARSPLHF.

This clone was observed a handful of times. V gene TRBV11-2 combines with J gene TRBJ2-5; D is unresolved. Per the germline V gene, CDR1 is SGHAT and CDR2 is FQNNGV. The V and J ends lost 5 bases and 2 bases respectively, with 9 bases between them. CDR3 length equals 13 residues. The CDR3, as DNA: TGTGCCAGCAGCCGCGCCCTACAAGAGACCCAGTACTTC. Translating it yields CASSRALQETQYF.

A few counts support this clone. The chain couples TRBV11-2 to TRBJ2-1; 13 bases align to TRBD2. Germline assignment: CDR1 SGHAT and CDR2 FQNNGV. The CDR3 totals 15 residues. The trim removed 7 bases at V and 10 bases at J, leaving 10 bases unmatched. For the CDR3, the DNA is TGTGCCAGCACCAGGACTAGCGGGAGAGGGGGGGAGCAGTTCTTC. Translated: CASTRTSGRGGEQFF.

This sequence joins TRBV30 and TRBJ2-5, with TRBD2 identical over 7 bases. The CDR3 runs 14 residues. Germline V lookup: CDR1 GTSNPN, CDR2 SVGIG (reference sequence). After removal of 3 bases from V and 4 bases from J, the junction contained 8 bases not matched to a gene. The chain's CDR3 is CAWSRGSGGETQYF. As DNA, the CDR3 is TGTGCCTGGAGCCGGGGCTCGGGGGGAGAGACCCAGTACTTC.

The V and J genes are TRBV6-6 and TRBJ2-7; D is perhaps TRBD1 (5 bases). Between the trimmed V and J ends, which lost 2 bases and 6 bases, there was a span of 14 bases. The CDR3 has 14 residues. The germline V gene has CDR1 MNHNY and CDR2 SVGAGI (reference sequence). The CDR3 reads CASSYQGLRGEQYF. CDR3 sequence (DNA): TGTGCCAGCAGTTACCAAGGGTTAAGGGGCGAGCAGTACTTC.

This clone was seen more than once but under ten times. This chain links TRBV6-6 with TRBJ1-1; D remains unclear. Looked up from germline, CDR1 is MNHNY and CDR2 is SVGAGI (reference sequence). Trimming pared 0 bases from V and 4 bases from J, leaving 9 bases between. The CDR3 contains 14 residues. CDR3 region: CASSYSGFSTEAFF. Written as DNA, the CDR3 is TGTGCCAGCAGTTACTCTGGTTTCAGCACTGAAGCTTTCTTT.

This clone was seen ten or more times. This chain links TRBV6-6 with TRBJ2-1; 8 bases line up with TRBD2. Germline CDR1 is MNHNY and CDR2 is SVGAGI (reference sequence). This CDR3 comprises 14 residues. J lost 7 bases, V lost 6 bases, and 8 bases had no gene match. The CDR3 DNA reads TGTGCCAGCAGCCCGGGACTAGTGGGAAATGAGCAGTTCTTC. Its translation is CASSPGLVGNEQFF.

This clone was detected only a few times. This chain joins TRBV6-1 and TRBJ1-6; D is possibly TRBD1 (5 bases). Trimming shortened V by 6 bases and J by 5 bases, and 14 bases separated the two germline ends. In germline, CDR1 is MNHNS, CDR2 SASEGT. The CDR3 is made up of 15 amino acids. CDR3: CASRGGDGHNSPLHF. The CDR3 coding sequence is TGTGCCAGCAGGGGGGGAGACGGCCATAATTCACCCCTCCACTTT.

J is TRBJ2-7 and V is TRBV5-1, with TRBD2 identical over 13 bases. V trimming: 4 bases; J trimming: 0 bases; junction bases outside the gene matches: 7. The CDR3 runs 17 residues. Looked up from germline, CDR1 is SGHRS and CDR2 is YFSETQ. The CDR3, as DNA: TGCGCCAGCAGCCGTGGACTAGCGGGGGTGAGCTCCTACGAGCAGTACTTC. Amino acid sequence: CASSRGLAGVSSYEQYF.

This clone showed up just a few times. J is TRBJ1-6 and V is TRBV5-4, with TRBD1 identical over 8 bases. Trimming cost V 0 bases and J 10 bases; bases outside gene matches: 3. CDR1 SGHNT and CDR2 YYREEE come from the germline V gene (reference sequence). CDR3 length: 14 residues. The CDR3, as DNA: TGTGCCAGCAGCTTGGGGGGGACAGGATCACCCCTCCACTTT. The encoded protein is CASSLGGTGSPLHF.

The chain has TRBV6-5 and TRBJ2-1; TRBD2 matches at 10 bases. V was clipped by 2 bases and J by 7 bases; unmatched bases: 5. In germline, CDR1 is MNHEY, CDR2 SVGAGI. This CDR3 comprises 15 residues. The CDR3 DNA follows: TGTGCCAGCAGTTACGGAGCGGGAGGGGTGAATGAGCAGTTCTTC. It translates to CASSYGAGGVNEQFF.

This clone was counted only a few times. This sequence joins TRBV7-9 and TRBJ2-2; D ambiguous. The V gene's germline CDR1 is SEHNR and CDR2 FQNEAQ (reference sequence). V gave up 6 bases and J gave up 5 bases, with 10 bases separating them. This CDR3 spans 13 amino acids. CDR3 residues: CASRFGGTGELFF. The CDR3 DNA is TGTGCCAGCAGGTTTGGCGGAACCGGGGAGCTGTTTTTT.

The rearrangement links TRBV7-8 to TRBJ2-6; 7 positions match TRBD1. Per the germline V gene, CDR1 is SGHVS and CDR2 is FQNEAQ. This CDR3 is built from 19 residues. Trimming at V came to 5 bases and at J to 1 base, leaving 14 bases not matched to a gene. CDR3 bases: TGTGCCAGCAGCGGGCGACAGGGCCCTTCTTTTTCTGGGGCCAACGTCCTGACTTTC. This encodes CASSGRQGPSFSGANVLTF.